This T cell receptor (beta chain) is from a study of cytomegalovirus exposure and HLA in healthy donors. Study-wide background: Out of approximately 170 million T cells, an earlier analysis found 117 million unique TCR beta sequences in total.

A word on this clone: No antigen is known for it.

When sampled, the donors appeared nominally healthy, though they likely had unrecorded immune exposures. Study results and limitations: It was reported that TCR beta sequences correctly inferred the HLA-A and HLA-B alleles for most subjects.

PCR employed 60 Vbeta and 13 Jbeta primers. Here immunoSEQ multiplex PCR was the method, and the copy in TCRdb shows in-frame clones only, minus some. The table lists approximately 250,000 clones, about 88% of them singletons. Germline loops: CDR1 SEHNR, CDR2 FQNEAQ (reference sequence). The CDR3 extends over 12 amino acids. V lost 5 bases, J lost 4 bases, and 9 bases lay in between. The sequence was obtained from a girl aged 2 to 9 in good health and CMV-seronegative. The sequenced sample was PBMCs. V is TRBV7-9 and J is TRBJ2-7; a weak D match, TRBD2 (5 bases). Written as DNA, the CDR3 is TGTGCCAGCAGCACGACTACATACGAGCAGTACTTC. Encoded protein: CASSTTTYEQYF.